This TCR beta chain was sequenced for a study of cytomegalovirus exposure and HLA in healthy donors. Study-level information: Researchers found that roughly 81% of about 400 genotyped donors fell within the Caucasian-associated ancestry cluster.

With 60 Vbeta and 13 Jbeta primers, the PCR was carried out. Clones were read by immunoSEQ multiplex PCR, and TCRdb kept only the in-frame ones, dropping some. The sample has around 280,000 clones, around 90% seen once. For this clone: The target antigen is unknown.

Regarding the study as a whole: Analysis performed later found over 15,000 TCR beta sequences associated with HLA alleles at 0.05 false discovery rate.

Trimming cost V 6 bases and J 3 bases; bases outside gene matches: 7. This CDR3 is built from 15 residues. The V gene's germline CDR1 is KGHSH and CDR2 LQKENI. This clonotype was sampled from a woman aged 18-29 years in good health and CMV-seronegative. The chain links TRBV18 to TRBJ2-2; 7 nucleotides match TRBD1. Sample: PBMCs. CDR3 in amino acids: CASSLRGQDTGELFF. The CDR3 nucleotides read TGTGCCAGCTCGCTAAGGGGGCAGGACACCGGGGAGCTGTTTTTT.